The 4 T cell receptor beta chains presented below share a single source sample, sequenced in a study of blood T cell repertoires in COVID-19. Method: immunoSEQ multiplex PCR; TCRdb's copy keeps in-frame clones and lacks some. This table has approximately 170,000 clones, approximately 83% appearing once. The sequencing input was peripheral blood. The source is an older man with active or convalescent COVID-19.

Concerning this clone: This sample also contains other DNA sequences that code for the same CDR3. The CDR3 region has the DNA TGTGCCAGCAGCCTGACAGGGGGGTCCTACGAGCAGTACTTC. Its translation is CASSLTGGSYEQYF. The chain carries TRBV6-6 and TRBJ2-7, with 9 bases lining up with TRBD1. Germline trimming cut 6 bases from V and 1 base from J; bases unmatched to any gene: 4. CDR1 is MNHNY and CDR2 is SVGAGI in the germline V gene (reference sequence). This CDR3 comprises 14 residues.

The chain recombines TRBV27 with TRBJ1-5; D is unresolved. The V and J ends lost 8 bases and 8 bases respectively, with 10 bases between them. The germline V gene encodes CDR1 MNHEY and CDR2 SMNVEV (reference sequence). This CDR3 region has 11 residues. The CDR3 loop is CASGLREPQHF. CDR3 bases: TGTGCCAGCGGTCTGCGGGAGCCCCAGCATTTT.

With regard to this clone: This same CDR3 is encoded by further DNA sequences in the sample. The V gene is TRBV4-3, the J gene TRBJ2-1; possibly TRBD1 for D (6 bases). This CDR3 has 15 amino acids. Germline V CDR1 and CDR2: LGHNA, YSLEER. The V gene lost 1 base and the J gene lost 5 bases, with 12 bases spanning the gap. This CDR3 reads CASSQGDRRNNEQFF. The CDR3 DNA reads TGCGCCAGCAGCCAAGGAGACAGGAGGAACAATGAGCAGTTCTTC.

The rearrangement joins TRBV3-1 (or the pseudogene TRBV3-2) to TRBJ1-1; D might be TRBD1 (5 bases). Trimming pared 1 base from V and 1 base from J, leaving 10 bases between. The germline V gene has CDR1 LGHDT and CDR2 YNNKEL (reference sequence). The CDR3 extends over 15 amino acids. CDR3 DNA: TGTGCCAGCAGCCAAGGCAGGGTGGGGAACACTGAAGCTTTCTTT. Its translation: CASSQGRVGNTEAFF.